This TCR beta chain stems from a study of cytomegalovirus exposure and HLA in healthy donors (dated by TCRdb to about 2017). Some background on the complete study: The 500 to 700 repertoires of the first cohort and the roughly 110 validation repertoires were produced on the same platform, according to a later analysis. The study aimed to test whether signatures of past pathogen exposure could be identified by cataloging public T cell receptors. Besides the first cohort of under 700 subjects, a separate validation cohort made up of 90 to 150 different subjects was used. High-throughput TCR immunosequencing, statistical association of individual TCRs with disease status, and machine learning were combined to predict cytomegalovirus infection status. Results and caveats for the whole study, not just this receptor: A later analysis had no HLA typing for the validation cohort, so co-occurrence there was scored across all 130 or so repertoires. Subsequent analysis determined that TCRs grouped into clusters in the first cohort also showed a tendency toward co-occurrence across the 120 validation repertoires, and 85% to 95% of cluster scores exceeded 0. Across donors, most TCR sequences were observed very rarely, whereas some public TCRs were present in many individuals. The authors suggested that the approach could potentially be extended to other disease states and immunological phenotypes. In the study, roughly 160 TCR beta chains were listed as associated with cytomegalovirus. In vitro tests confirmed that three of the cytomegalovirus-associated TCR beta chains recognize cytomegalovirus antigens. Cytomegalovirus status was reported to be diagnosed by the classifier with high specificity and sensitivity in both the original and validation cohorts.

Donors formed part of the validation cohort, which comprised 120 or so subjects and was distinct from the first cohort of under 850 subjects. With respect to this clone: This clone's antigen is unknown. No quality values exist for individual bases; no much larger clone is one base distant.

Including cysteine and phenylalanine, the CDR3 has 16 amino acids. This entry keeps only the CDR3 DNA: 48 bases, framed from base 1. V and J lose 0 bases and 5 bases, and a span of 15 bases separates them. The germline V gene gives CDR1 as SGHDT and CDR2 as YYEEEE. The library was made by the immunoSEQ multiplex PCR assay. The source study handled its data this way. A statistical classification framework was developed to diagnose cytomegalovirus status using the catalog of TCR beta chain sequences. The table was pulled from immuneACCESS by TCRdb, which kept in-frame rearrangements only. Such tables lose some clones; where checked, under half of the loss comes from unresolved V genes, and the rest has no known cause. V, J and clone size were drawn from that table, and D and trimming were deduced from the DNA. This sample has some 170,000 clones in its table, and approximately 90% of those were observed once. The ten largest clones add up to roughly 1.4% of the sample.

The sequence was obtained from a woman aged 30 to 39 in good health and CMV-seronegative. Recombination connected TRBV5-6 to TRBJ2-1; TRBD2 is a weak D gene call, 6 bases matching. The material sequenced was PBMCs. The base sequence is TGTGCCAGCAGCTTGGAACTAGCCGGCATAAACAATGAGCAGTTCTTC. It encodes CASSLELAGINNEQFF.